The present entry profiles one T cell receptor beta chain with its context. Its antigen remains unidentified. Produced via immunoSEQ multiplex PCR; TCRdb's table is partial and in-frame only. This table has over 30,000 clones, around 65% appearing once. The V segment lost 2 bases and the J segment 5 bases; nucleotides outside the gene matches: 3. This CDR3 has 13 residues. Germline V lookup: CDR1 SGHVS, CDR2 FQNEAQ. This sample stems from a study of monozygotic twins with cystic fibrosis. Whole-study results and caveats: Monozygotic CF twins shared more identical nucleotide clonotypes than unrelated patients.

The sample comprised blood. This rearrangement joins TRBV7-8 to TRBJ2-7, with 7 positions matching TRBD1. This receptor was obtained from a girl aged 10 to 17 with cystic fibrosis. CDR3 DNA sequence: TGTGCCAGCAGCTTAACAGGGGACGACGAGCAGTACTTC. Its protein product is CASSLTGDDEQYF.